This TCR beta chain was profiled in a study of T cells in Graves' hyperthyroidism and ophthalmopathy. There are many counts of this clonotype. This CDR3 is 15 amino acids long. Germline V lookup: CDR1 SNHLY, CDR2 FYNNEI. The trim removed 2 bases at V and 7 bases at J, leaving 8 bases unmatched. Stable hyperthyroidism: no ophthalmopathy progression over 18 months of follow-up. Reasons for excluding patients were uncontrolled infection, other autoimmune disease, pregnancy or lactation. Amplified TCR beta CDR3 regions derived from RNA transcripts. TCR CDR3 underwent first-round RT-PCR with the HTBI primer set. TCRdb reprocessed the multiplex PCR reads via MiXCR and lists one record per CDR3 protein. This sample has hundreds of thousands of distinct CDR3 sequences, with 15% to 20% found just once.

What was sequenced was blood. J is TRBJ2-1 and V is TRBV2; TRBD2 matches 7 bases. The clonotype comes from a woman in her twenties or thirties with Graves' hyperthyroidism. The CDR3 sequence is CASSERPSGGNEQFF. The CDR3, as DNA: TGTGCCAGCAGTGAAAGGCCTAGCGGTGGGAATGAGCAGTTCTTC.